These 31 T cell receptor beta chains came from one sample sequenced in a study of T-cell reconstitution after alpha-beta-depleted transplantation in children. A TCRbeta library incorporating unique molecular identifiers was prepared. TCRdb reprocessed the PCR reads via MiXCR and lists one record per CDR3 protein. The data contain approximately 640,000 distinct CDR3 sequences, 16% of them seen just once; the ten biggest clones take up around 0.96%. The sample in question was PBMCs from the stem cell graft donor, obtained from the stem cell graft. These receptors came from a human donor who donated a stem cell graft to a child with acute myeloid leukemia.

This clonotype was picked up many times. The chain has TRBV24-1 and TRBJ1-4; 7 bases line up with TRBD1. Losses at the gene ends were 5 bases for V and 7 bases for J; bases not matched to a gene: 6. Looked up from germline, CDR1 is KGHDR and CDR2 is SFDVKD. The CDR3 sequence is 14 residues long. The DNA of the CDR3 is TGTGCCACCAGTGGTGAGGGGGCGCGTGAAAAACTGTTTTTT. It specifies CATSGEGAREKLFF.

This clonotype is a singleton in its sample. A much more abundant neighbour one base away suggests this may be a read error. The chain combines TRBV5-1 with TRBJ1-1, with D hard to call. Germline assignment: CDR1 SGHRS and CDR2 YFSETQ. The V end was cut by 3 bases, the J end by 7 bases, with 7 bases between. This CDR3 contains 11 residues. Here the CDR3 DNA reads TGCGCCAGCAGCTCGATGGGTGAAGCTTTCTTT. Translated: CASSSMGEAFF.

At least ten counts were recorded for this clonotype. This chain connects TRBV29-1 to TRBJ2-7; the match to TRBD1 covers 9 bases. Trimming at V came to 7 bases and at J to 4 bases, leaving 14 bases not matched to a gene. The CDR3 loop spans 15 amino acids. The germline gives CDR1 SQVTM, CDR2 ANQGSEA. The CDR3 nucleotides read TGCAGCGCAGTAACAGGGGGCTTAGGGTTATACGAGCAGTACGTC. It specifies CSAVTGGLGLYEQYV.

The sample holds many counts of this clonotype. This rearrangement joins TRBV5-5 to TRBJ1-5; D remains unclear. This CDR3 has 14 residues. CDR1 is SGHKS, CDR2 YYEKEE, per germline (reference sequence). V lost 0 bases to trimming and J lost 5 bases, with 9 bases between them. DNA for the CDR3: TGTGCCAGCAGCTTGGGTGGTCAAGATCAGCCCCAGCATTTT. The encoded protein is CASSLGGQDQPQHF.

J is TRBJ2-2 and V is TRBV2; no definite D call. Looked up from germline, CDR1 is SNHLY and CDR2 is FYNNEI. This CDR3 region has 12 residues. V lost 3 bases to trimming and J lost 6 bases, with 5 bases between them. CDR3 residues: CASSDKAGELFF. The DNA for the CDR3 is TGTGCCAGCAGTGACAAGGCCGGGGAGCTGTTTTTT.

This clonotype came up many times. V gene TRBV20-1 combines with J gene TRBJ1-1; D is uncertain. Germline V gene lookup returns CDR1 DFQATT and CDR2 SNEGSKA (reference sequence). The CDR3 is 14 residues long. The ends were cut back, 6 bases at V and 3 bases at J, with 17 bases in the middle. The CDR3 here is CSADPGVRYTEAFF. For the CDR3, the DNA is TGCAGTGCCGACCCCGGGGTTAGATACACTGAAGCTTTCTTT.

CDR3 in amino acids: CASSLASSGDTDTQYF. Written as DNA, the CDR3 is TGCGCCAGCAGCTTGGCGTCTAGCGGGGACACAGATACGCAGTATTTT. The J gene is TRBJ2-3, the V gene TRBV5-1; TRBD2 matches 9 bases. The CDR3 totals 16 residues. Germline values: CDR1 SGHRS, CDR2 YFSETQ. V was pared by 0 bases and J by 2 bases, with 4 bases of the junction left unmatched.

There are many counts of this clonotype. Compared with germline, one end of the junction differs, possibly owing to a read error. This chain connects TRBV29-1 to TRBJ1-2, with D unclear. The V gene's germline CDR1 is SQVTM and CDR2 ANQGSEA. CDR3 length: 10 amino acids. For the CDR3, the DNA is TGCAGCGCTGAAGGTGGGGGCTACACCTTC. Encoded protein: CSAEGGGYTF.

This clonotype was detected many times. The chain links TRBV7-2 to TRBJ1-4; D might be TRBD1 (5 bases). The CDR3 contains 14 residues. Between the trimmed V and J ends, which lost 5 bases and 4 bases, there was a span of 11 bases. Germline loops: CDR1 SGHTA, CDR2 FQGNSA. CDR3 nucleotides: TGTGCCAGCAGCATGTGGGGGATTAATGAAAAACTGTTTTTT. Translating it yields CASSMWGINEKLFF.

This clonotype was recorded many times. The chain is built from TRBV6-1 and TRBJ1-1; the D is unclear. This CDR3 is 14 amino acids long. Between the trimmed V and J ends, which lost 2 bases and 1 base, there was a span of 8 bases. Germline V gives CDR1 MNHNS, CDR2 SASEGT. CDR3 in DNA: TGTGCCAGCAGTGAAACGATAGCGAACACTGAAGCTTTCTTT. Amino acid sequence: CASSETIANTEAFF.

This clonotype came up many times. The V gene is TRBV20-1, the J gene TRBJ2-3; no clear D. V was trimmed by 0 bases and J by 4 bases, leaving 8 bases between them. Germline V CDR1 and CDR2: DFQATT, SNEGSKA (reference sequence). CDR3 size: 13 residues. DNA for the CDR3: TGCAGTGCTAGAGAAGATGGGGCAGATACGCAGTATTTT. This encodes CSAREDGADTQYF.

This clonotype was found many times. This chain uses TRBV18 with TRBJ2-1; D is perhaps TRBD1 (5 bases). There are 12 residues in the CDR3. Germline V gene data show CDR1 as KGHSH and CDR2 as LQKENI. Trimming pared 6 bases from V and 10 bases from J, leaving 13 bases between. CDR3: CASSPGSGEQFF. The CDR3 DNA reads as TGTGCCAGCTCGCCAGGGTCAGGGGAGCAGTTCTTC.

This clonotype was seen a few times. CDR3: CASVAPKGGDGYGYTF. The DNA of the CDR3 is TGTGCCAGCGTCGCCCCTAAGGGGGGCGACGGCTATGGCTACACCTTC. The chain recombines TRBV6-2 or TRBV6-3 with TRBJ1-2, with D possibly being TRBD1 (6 bases). This CDR3 has 16 amino acids. Looked up from germline, CDR1 is MNHEY and CDR2 is SVGEGT. V dropped 8 bases and J dropped 4 bases, with 23 bases sitting between them.

CDR3: CASSYDRSGANVLTF. The CDR3 nucleotides are TGTGCCAGCAGTTATGACAGGTCTGGGGCCAACGTCCTGACTTTC. The chain uses TRBV5-6 and TRBJ2-6; TRBD1 might be the D (6 bases). The CDR3 has 15 residues. V shed 5 bases and J shed 1 base, with 10 bases lying between them. Germline CDR1 reads SGHDT; CDR2 reads YYEEEE.

This clonotype was detected a few times. J is TRBJ2-7 and V is TRBV24-1, with 9 bases identical to TRBD1. CDR1 and CDR2 (germline): KGHDR, SFDVKD. The length of the CDR3 is 14 residues. The ends lost 5 bases at V and 5 bases at J; junction bases unmatched: 6. This CDR3 is CATSGRDRVHEQYF. In DNA, the CDR3 is TGTGCCACCAGTGGCCGGGACAGGGTCCACGAGCAGTACTTC.

Concerning this clonotype itself: An end of the junction does not agree with germline; a read error may underlie this. This sequence joins TRBV6-5 and TRBJ1-1; 9 nucleotides agree with TRBD1. The length of the CDR3 is 14 residues. Germline assignment: CDR1 MNHEY and CDR2 SVGAGI. This CDR3 is CASSYRDRDTGAFF. CDR3 coding DNA: TGTGCCAGCAGTTACAGGGACAGGGACACTGGAGCTTTCTTT.

The genes are TRBV7-2 and TRBJ2-3; D call uncertain. V was clipped by 5 bases and J by 2 bases, with 11 bases between them. CDR3 length: 14 residues. Germline lookup yields CDR1 SGHTA and CDR2 FQGNSA. DNA for the CDR3: TGTGCCAGCAGCCCGAACTATATCACAGATACGCAGTATTTT. Translating gives CASSPNYITDTQYF.

The table lists this clonotype with many counts. The chain couples TRBV7-2 to TRBJ2-1; no definite D call. V was shortened by 3 bases and J by 9 bases, with 12 bases between the two germline ends. The CDR3 totals 13 residues. The germline V gene has CDR1 SGHTA and CDR2 FQGNSA. In DNA, the CDR3 is TGTGCCAGCAGCTTGACCCCGTTTAGTGAGCAGTTCTTC. Protein product: CASSLTPFSEQFF. Full variable domain (outside the CDR3, taken from reference TRBV7-2 and TRBJ2-1): GAGVSQSPSNKVTEKGKDVELRCDPISGHTALYWYRQSLGQGLEFLIYFQGNSAPDKSGLPSDRFSAERTGGSVSTLTIQRTQQEDSAVYLCASSLTPFSEQFFGPGTRLTVL.

This clonotype was seen many times. This chain uses TRBV5-6 with TRBJ2-7; D not certain. Germline V gene data show CDR1 as SGHDT and CDR2 as YYEEEE. This CDR3 is 15 amino acids long. V was cut by 0 bases and J by 0 bases, with 10 bases left in between. CDR3: CASSLGLPSSYEQYF. CDR3 nucleotides: TGTGCCAGCAGCTTGGGCCTTCCGAGCTCCTACGAGCAGTACTTC. Drawing the rest from reference TRBV5-6 and TRBJ2-7, the complete variable domain is DAGVTQSPTHLIKTRGQQVTLRCSPKSGHDTVSWYQQALGQGPQFIFQYYEEEERQRGNFPDRFSGHQFPNYSSELNVNALLLGDSALYLCASSLGLPSSYEQYFGPGTRLTVT.

The V gene is TRBV20-1, the J gene TRBJ2-6; D unclear. The germline V and J ends were trimmed by 1 base and 2 bases, with 6 bases remaining between them. CDR3 length: 14 amino acids. The germline CDR1 and CDR2 sequences are DFQATT and SNEGSKA (reference sequence). The CDR3 loop reads CSARGSPGANVLTF. The CDR3 DNA reads TGCAGTGCTAGAGGGTCCCCTGGGGCCAACGTCCTGACTTTC.

In its sample, this clonotype was seen many times. The V call is TRBV20-1, the J call TRBJ2-7; 10 positions match TRBD1. The J segment lost 3 bases and the V segment lost 5 bases, leaving 10 bases of the junction unmatched. The CDR3 contains 15 residues. In germline, CDR1 is DFQATT, CDR2 SNEGSKA (reference sequence). This CDR3 reads CSADPGTGDFYEQYF. In DNA, the CDR3 is TGCAGTGCTGACCCCGGGACAGGGGATTTCTACGAGCAGTACTTC.

The chain carries TRBV7-9 and TRBJ1-2; TRBD1 agrees at 8 bases. V gave up 8 bases and J gave up 4 bases; unmatched junction bases: 6. CDR3 size: 13 residues. Germline loops: CDR1 SEHNR, CDR2 FQNEAQ (reference sequence). The CDR3 spells CASGTGASYGYTF. The CDR3, as DNA: TGTGCCAGCGGGACAGGAGCCTCCTATGGCTACACCTTC.

This clonotype was counted at least ten times. This chain links TRBV6-6 with TRBJ2-7; 7 bases fit TRBD2. The CDR3 has 12 amino acids. Germline CDR1 and CDR2: MNHNY and SVGAGI (reference sequence). V dropped 5 bases and J dropped 7; count of bases not matched to a gene: 5. CDR3 protein: CASSSGTGEQYV. In nucleotides, the CDR3 is TGTGCCAGCAGTAGCGGGACGGGGGAGCAGTACGTC.

The chain carries TRBV29-1 and TRBJ2-2, with D maybe TRBD1 (6 bases). Germline V lookup: CDR1 SQVTM, CDR2 ANQGSEA. V lost 5 bases and J 1 base, leaving 11 bases between the germline ends. This CDR3 has 14 amino acids. The CDR3 region has the DNA TGCAGCGTTTTACAACAGGGGAACACCGGGGAGCTGTTTTTT. Translating it yields CSVLQQGNTGELFF.

CDR3 region: CASSPEGARTKETQYF. As DNA, the CDR3 is TGTGCCAGCTCCCCTGAAGGGGCCAGGACGAAAGAGACCCAGTACTTC. The V and J genes are TRBV16 and TRBJ2-5; TRBD1 might be the D (5 bases). This CDR3 has 16 residues. In germline, CDR1 is KGHSY, CDR2 FQNENV. Trimming cost V 8 bases and J 3 bases, with 22 bases left between them.

This clonotype was picked up a small number of times. V is TRBV20-1 and J is TRBJ2-1, with no clear D. CDR1 and CDR2 from the germline V gene are DFQATT and SNEGSKA (reference sequence). The CDR3 consists of 16 residues. V lost 3 bases and J 2 bases, leaving 17 bases between the germline ends. CDR3 sequence (DNA): TGCAGTGCTAGCCCCCTAGTCGGCCCCACCTACAATGAGCAGTTCTTC. Protein: CSASPLVGPTYNEQFF.

This clonotype was seen at least ten times. The rearrangement links TRBV7-2 to TRBJ2-5; D is perhaps TRBD1 or TRBD2 (6 bases each). The CDR3 is 13 amino acids. Germline V gives CDR1 SGHTA, CDR2 FQGNSA. Trimming shortened V by 1 base and J by 5 bases, and 8 bases separated the two germline ends. The CDR3 region has the DNA TGTGCCAGCAGCTTAGGGAGGGGGGAGACCCAGTACTTC. As protein: CASSLGRGETQYF.

The table lists this clonotype with many counts. This rearrangement joins TRBV29-1 to TRBJ2-1; D is undetermined. The V and J ends lost 5 bases and 1 base respectively, with 15 bases between them. CDR3 size: 15 residues. Per germline, CDR1 SQVTM and CDR2 ANQGSEA. CDR3: CSVPRPGISYNEQFF. CDR3 nucleotides: TGCAGCGTTCCACGGCCAGGTATTTCCTACAATGAGCAGTTCTTC.

With regard to this clonotype: A much larger clone lies a single base off, so this may be a read error. The CDR3 sequence: CASSPRETDRNYGYTF. The DNA of the CDR3 is TGTGCCAGCAGTCCCCGGGAGACAGACCGTAACTATGGCTACACCTTC. The gene calls are TRBV12-3 or TRBV12-4 and TRBJ1-2, with a possible D match to TRBD1 (5 bases). The CDR3 has 16 residues. V lost 5 bases and J 1 base, leaving 17 bases between the germline ends.

V usage is TRBV7-8 and J usage is TRBJ1-2; TRBD1 aligns across 11 bases. The germline CDR1 and CDR2 sequences are SGHVS and FQNEAQ. This CDR3 has 18 amino acids. With 2 bases clipped from V and 0 bases from J, the junction kept 8 bases outside the gene matches. The CDR3 sequence: CASSLPGTGGPPNYGYTF. The CDR3 DNA sequence: TGTGCCAGCAGCTTACCCGGGACAGGGGGTCCCCCTAACTATGGCTACACCTTC.

This clonotype was picked up a small number of times. V gene TRBV6-1 combines with J gene TRBJ1-2; D not resolved. V was trimmed by 8 bases and J by 4 bases, leaving 14 bases between them. CDR1 and CDR2 from the germline V gene are MNHNS and SASEGT. There are 13 residues in the CDR3. CDR3 in amino acids: CASGAGFVYGYTF. The CDR3 DNA reads TGTGCCAGCGGAGCGGGGTTCGTCTATGGCTACACCTTC.